Given below is one TCR beta chain in context. The antigen is not known. Cells were stimulated nonspecifically with anti-CD3/anti-CD28 magnetic beads. Sorting selected CD4+ T cells upregulating both CD40 ligand and CD69. CD4+ T cell counts exceeded 400 cells/uL; CMV serology was positive. CD8+ T cells were removed from PBMCs prior to stimulation. This was the immunoSEQ version 4 assay in survey mode. Generated by immunoSEQ multiplex PCR, the TCRdb table keeps only in-frame clones and is missing some. Here the sample spans roughly 35,000 clones, about nine tenths being singletons. The germline V gene has CDR1 SGHDN and CDR2 FVKESK. This CDR3 region has 15 residues. V lost 2 bases and J lost 0, with 8 bases in between. This sample was included in a study of persistence of HIV-infected CD4 T cells. Study findings and constraints: CMV- and Gag-responding cells had lower TCRbeta richness than CD3/CD28-responding cells.

V is TRBV14 and J is TRBJ1-3; D uncertain. The material sequenced was CD4+ T cells sorted from PBMCs after roughly 17-hour stimulation, taken from a patient who received antiretroviral therapy. This sequence was found in an adult man with HIV who was CMV-seropositive. The chain's CDR3 is CASSQSGISGNTIYF. The CDR3, as DNA: TGTGCCAGCAGCCAATCAGGCATCTCTGGAAACACCATATATTTT.